What follows are 20 T cell receptor beta chains derived from one specimen sequenced in a study of T cell responses to AZD1222 COVID-19 vaccine (dated by TCRdb to the early 2020s). Explained via the paper, the time point label denotes: about 28 days (+/-7) after the second vaccine dose. The library relied on the immunoSEQ multiplex PCR assay. TCRdb's version of the immuneACCESS table is confined to in-frame rearrangements and falls short of the full clone set. An unresolved V gene accounts for under half of the shortfall where checked; the remainder is of unknown origin. The sample table lists about 140,000 clones, roughly nine tenths of them with a count of one. Of the sample, 9.3% is held by the ten largest clones. Sequences were derived from peripheral blood, sampled 28 days after the second AZD1222 dose. Source of these receptors: an adult who received the AZD1222 COVID-19 vaccine.

The chain couples TRBV11-2 to TRBJ1-1, with TRBD1 matching over 9 bases. CDR1 is SGHAT and CDR2 is FQNNGV in the germline V gene. Losses at the gene ends were 1 base for V and 7 bases for J; bases not matched to a gene: 7. This CDR3 has 15 residues. The CDR3 loop reads CASSLAARTGVEAFF. The DNA for the CDR3 is TGTGCCAGCAGCTTAGCGGCGCGGACAGGGGTTGAAGCTTTCTTT.

This clone was counted once. The chain links TRBV3-1 (or the pseudogene TRBV3-2) to TRBJ1-1; D is perhaps TRBD1 (6 bases). The CDR3 is made up of 17 amino acids. The germline V gene encodes CDR1 LGHDT and CDR2 YNNKEL (reference sequence). Trimming cost V 0 bases and J 1 base, with 15 bases left between them. As DNA, the CDR3 is TGTGCCAGCAGCCAAGAGGGGGGCAGGTGGTGGAACACTGAAGCTTTCTTT. Translation: CASSQEGGRWWNTEAFF.

This clone was observed a single time. The J gene is TRBJ1-1, the V gene TRBV27; 7 bases line up with TRBD1. The CDR3 consists of 13 residues. Germline-derived CDR1 and CDR2 are MNHEY and SMNVEV (reference sequence). The V gene end was trimmed by 10 bases and the J gene end by 5 bases; junction bases not matched to a gene: 10. This CDR3 reads CATGPGGSTEAFF. The CDR3 bases are TGTGCCACTGGTCCAGGGGGAAGTACTGAAGCTTTCTTT.

The CDR3 loop is CASSQDQGVRGPADTQYF. CDR3 DNA sequence: TGTGCCAGCAGCCAAGATCAAGGAGTCAGGGGGCCGGCAGATACGCAGTATTTT. The chain has TRBV3-1 (or the pseudogene TRBV3-2) and TRBJ2-3, with 8 bases lining up with TRBD1. Trimming removed 0 bases from V and 4 bases from J; junction bases left unmatched: 12. The CDR3 has 18 amino acids. Germline assignment: CDR1 LGHDT and CDR2 YNNKEL (reference sequence).

V gene TRBV28 combines with J gene TRBJ1-4; no definite D call. Germline V gene data show CDR1 as MDHEN and CDR2 as SYDVKM. V gave up 7 bases and J gave up 4 bases, with 16 bases separating them. The CDR3 covers 15 residues. The CDR3 sequence is CASNTRAPGNEKLFF. The CDR3 nucleotides read TGTGCCAGCAACACTAGGGCCCCCGGTAATGAAAAACTGTTTTTT.

V gene TRBV10-3 combines with J gene TRBJ2-3; D is uncertain. This CDR3 is 9 amino acids long. V was trimmed by 8 bases and J by 5 bases, leaving 2 bases between them. The germline V gene has CDR1 ENHRY and CDR2 SYGVKD. In DNA, the CDR3 is TGTGCCATCGGAGATACGCAGTATTTT. Its translation is CAIGDTQYF.

This chain uses TRBV27 with TRBJ1-5; no reliable D call. This CDR3 has 14 residues. Deletions cut 9 bases from V and 3 bases from J, with 15 bases between. Germline CDR1 and CDR2: MNHEY and SMNVEV (reference sequence). CDR3 sequence (DNA): TGTGCCAGTCGCCCCTATTCCCTCAATCAGCCCCAGCATTTT. Its translation: CASRPYSLNQPQHF.

The gene calls are TRBV2 and TRBJ1-1; D may be TRBD1 (5 bases). In germline, CDR1 is SNHLY, CDR2 FYNNEI. CDR3 length: 13 amino acids. The ends were cut back, 6 bases at V and 4 bases at J, with 12 bases in the middle. CDR3 sequence reads: CASSARGVTEAFF. CDR3 DNA: TGTGCCAGCAGCGCCCGGGGGGTCACTGAAGCTTTCTTT.

This rearrangement joins TRBV18 to TRBJ2-1; 7 positions match TRBD1. Germline V gene data show CDR1 as KGHSH and CDR2 as LQKENI. J lost 3 bases, V lost 2 bases, and 4 bases had no gene match. This CDR3 is built from 15 residues. The CDR3 loop reads CASSPTGDLYNEQFF. The CDR3 bases are TGTGCCAGCTCACCAACAGGGGACCTCTACAATGAGCAGTTCTTC.

This clone appeared once. This chain joins TRBV28 and TRBJ1-2; D is ambiguous. The V gene lost 3 bases and the J gene lost 8 bases, with 13 bases spanning the gap. The CDR3 is 13 amino acids. Germline V CDR1 and CDR2: MDHEN, SYDVKM. In DNA form, the CDR3 reads TGTGCCAGCAGTTTGGTCGGCGCGGGAGGCTACACCTTC. This encodes CASSLVGAGGYTF.

The chain employs TRBV12-3 or TRBV12-4 and TRBJ2-7, with no clear D. V was clipped by 3 bases and J by 12 bases, with 15 bases between them. This CDR3 is built from 12 residues. The CDR3 loop is CASSLMGSDPYF. The CDR3 DNA sequence: TGTGCCAGCAGTTTGATGGGGTCAGATCCGTACTTC.

About this clone itself: The same CDR3 is also encoded by other DNA sequences in this sample. The V gene is TRBV5-1, the J gene TRBJ1-5; D gene uncertain. Trimming pared 0 bases from V and 3 bases from J, leaving 4 bases between. CDR1 and CDR2 (germline): SGHRS, YFSETQ. The CDR3 is made up of 13 amino acids. The DNA for the CDR3 is TGCGCCAGCAGCTTGGGTCCCAATCAGCCCCAGCATTTT. Amino acids: CASSLGPNQPQHF.

The chain recombines TRBV27 with TRBJ2-1, with D unresolved. Trimming removed 5 bases from V and 7 bases from J, with 9 bases in between. Looked up from germline, CDR1 is MNHEY and CDR2 is SMNVEV (reference sequence). The CDR3 consists of 12 residues. The CDR3 nucleotides read TGTGCCAGCAGTGATGGCCTGAATGAGCAGTTCTTC. It codes for CASSDGLNEQFF.

The J gene is TRBJ1-1, the V gene TRBV20-1; no definite D call. Germline V gene lookup returns CDR1 DFQATT and CDR2 SNEGSKA (reference sequence). The CDR3 consists of 10 residues. V lost 2 bases, J lost 8 bases, and 6 bases lay in between. CDR3 DNA: TGCAGTGCTAGAACCGAAGAAGCTTTCTTT. The encoded protein is CSARTEEAFF.

The rearrangement links TRBV5-1 to TRBJ1-1; perhaps TRBD1 as D (5 bases). From germline, CDR1 is SGHRS and CDR2 YFSETQ. The CDR3 contains 14 residues. Trimming took off 3 bases at V and 1 base at J, with 10 bases between the two ends. The CDR3 protein is CASSWGRRNTEAFF. Written as DNA, the CDR3 is TGCGCCAGCAGCTGGGGCAGAAGGAACACTGAAGCTTTCTTT. The whole variable domain, remainder taken from reference TRBV5-1 and TRBJ1-1, is KAGVTQTPRYLIKTRGQQVTLSCSPISGHRSVSWYQQTPGQGLQFLFEYFSETQRNKGNFPGRFSGRQFSNSRSEMNVSTLELGDSALYLCASSWGRRNTEAFFGQGTRLTVV.

The chain has TRBV7-2 and TRBJ1-2, with TRBD1 identical over 7 bases. In germline, CDR1 is SGHTA, CDR2 FQGNSA. This CDR3 has 14 amino acids. The junction had 3 bases not matched to a gene; V was cut back by 4 bases and J by 1 base. As DNA, the CDR3 is TGTGCCAGCAGCTACAGGGGTGATAACTATGGCTACACCTTC. Its translation is CASSYRGDNYGYTF.

The genes are TRBV12-3 or TRBV12-4 and TRBJ1-1; the D is unclear. The length of the CDR3 is 11 residues. The germline V and J ends were trimmed by 3 bases and 12 bases, with 11 bases remaining between them. The CDR3 DNA reads as TGTGCCAGCAGTTTTGGACTGTCTACTTTCTTT. Its translation: CASSFGLSTFF.

The rearrangement uses TRBV5-1 and TRBJ1-1; TRBD1 matches at 8 bases. The junction had 10 bases not matched to a gene; V was cut back by 0 bases and J by 12 bases. This CDR3 has 14 residues. Germline V gene data show CDR1 as SGHRS and CDR2 as YFSETQ. In DNA, the CDR3 is TGCGCCAGCAGCTTGGAAGGACAGGGCATTGAGACTTTCTTT. The encoded protein is CASSLEGQGIETFF.

V gene TRBV5-6 combines with J gene TRBJ1-5; D is unresolved. The CDR3 is made up of 14 amino acids. The V and J ends lost 0 bases and 4 bases respectively, with 8 bases between them. The V gene's germline CDR1 is SGHDT and CDR2 YYEEEE. CDR3: CASSLVGLNQPQHF. Written as DNA, the CDR3 is TGTGCCAGCAGCTTGGTGGGATTGAATCAGCCCCAGCATTTT.

The V gene is TRBV7-9, the J gene TRBJ2-2, with D perhaps given as TRBD1 or TRBD2 (6 bases each). The CDR3 totals 15 residues. The V gene's germline CDR1 is SEHNR and CDR2 FQNEAQ (reference sequence). V lost 3 bases and J 5 bases, leaving 13 bases between the germline ends. The chain's CDR3 is CASSFRGPGTGELFF. DNA for the CDR3: TGTGCCAGCAGCTTTCGGGGGCCGGGGACCGGGGAGCTGTTTTTT.